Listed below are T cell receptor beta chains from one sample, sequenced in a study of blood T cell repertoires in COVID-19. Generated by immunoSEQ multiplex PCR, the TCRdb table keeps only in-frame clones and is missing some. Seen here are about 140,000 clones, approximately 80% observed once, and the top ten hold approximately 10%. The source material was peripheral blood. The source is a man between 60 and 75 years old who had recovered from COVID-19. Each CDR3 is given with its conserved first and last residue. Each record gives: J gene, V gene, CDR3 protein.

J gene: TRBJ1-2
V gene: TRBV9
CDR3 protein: CASSAGDSSYGYTF

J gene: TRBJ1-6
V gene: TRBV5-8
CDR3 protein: CASSTGYSPLHF

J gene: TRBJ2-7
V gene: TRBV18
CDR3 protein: CASSRSSDSYEQYF

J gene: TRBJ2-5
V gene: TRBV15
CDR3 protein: CATSRDPGQETQYF

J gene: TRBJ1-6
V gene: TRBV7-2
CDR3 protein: CASSLGQGGSPLHF

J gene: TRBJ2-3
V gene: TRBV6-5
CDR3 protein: CAGGTGDLTDTQYF

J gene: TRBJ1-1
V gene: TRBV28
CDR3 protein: CASRTGGNTEAFF

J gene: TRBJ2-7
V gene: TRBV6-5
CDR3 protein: CASSYSTWDRVYEQYF

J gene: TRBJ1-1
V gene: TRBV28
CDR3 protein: CAIKDRDLTEAFF

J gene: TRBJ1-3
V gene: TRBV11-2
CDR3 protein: CASSFARSGNTIYF

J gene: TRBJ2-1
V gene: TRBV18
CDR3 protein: CASSKVAPPDEQFF

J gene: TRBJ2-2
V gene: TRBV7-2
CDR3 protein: CASSERLAGGVELFF

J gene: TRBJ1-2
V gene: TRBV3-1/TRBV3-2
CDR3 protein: CASSPLGAGEYGYTF

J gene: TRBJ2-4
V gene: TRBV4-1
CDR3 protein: CASSQDRGDRPSKNIQYF

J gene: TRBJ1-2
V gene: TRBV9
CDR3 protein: CASSEDSLPYGYTF

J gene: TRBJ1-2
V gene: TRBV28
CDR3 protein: CASSSGTGGFGGYGYTF

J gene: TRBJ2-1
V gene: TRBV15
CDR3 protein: CATSRVPPNEQFF

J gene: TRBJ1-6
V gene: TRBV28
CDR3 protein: CASQYTNSPLHF

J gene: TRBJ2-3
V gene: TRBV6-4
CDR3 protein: CASSEDGGPTDTQYF

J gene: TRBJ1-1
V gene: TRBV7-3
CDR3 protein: CASSPEGRGPNTEAFF

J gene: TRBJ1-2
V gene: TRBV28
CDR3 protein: CATRDSSYGYTF

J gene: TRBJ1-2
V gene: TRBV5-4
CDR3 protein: CASSLEGQGAGGYTF

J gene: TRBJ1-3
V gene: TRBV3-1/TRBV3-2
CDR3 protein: CASSQDWSGGAIYF

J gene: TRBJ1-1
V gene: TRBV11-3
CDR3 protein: CASTHGGNTEAFF

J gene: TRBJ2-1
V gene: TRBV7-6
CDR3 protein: CASSFSGRDEQFF

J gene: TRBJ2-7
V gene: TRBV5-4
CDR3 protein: CASSHRRAPYEQYF

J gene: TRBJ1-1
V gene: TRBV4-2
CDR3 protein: CASSRLGDLNTEAFF

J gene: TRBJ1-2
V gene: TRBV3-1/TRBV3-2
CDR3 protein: CASPRRGRSRGYTF

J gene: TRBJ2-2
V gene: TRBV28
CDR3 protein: CASTLRDTGELFF

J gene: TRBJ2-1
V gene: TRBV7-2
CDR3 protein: CASSSGLPLLGYNEQFF

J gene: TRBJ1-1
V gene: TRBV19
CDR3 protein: CASSRRMNTEAFF

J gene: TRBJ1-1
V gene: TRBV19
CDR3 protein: CASKGQQQNTEAFF

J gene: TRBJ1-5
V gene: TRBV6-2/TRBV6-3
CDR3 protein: CASSYSRRTGLYGNQPQHF

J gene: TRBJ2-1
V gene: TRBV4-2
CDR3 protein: CASSQARGLAYNEQFF

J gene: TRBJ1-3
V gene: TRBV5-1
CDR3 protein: CASSLELSSGNTIYF

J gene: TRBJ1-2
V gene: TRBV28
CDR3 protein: CAHSFSPRGFGGYTF

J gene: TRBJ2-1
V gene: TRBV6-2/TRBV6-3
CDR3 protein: CASSKPGQGSGEQFF

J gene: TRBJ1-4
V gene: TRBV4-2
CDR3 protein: CASSPTGGAEKLFF

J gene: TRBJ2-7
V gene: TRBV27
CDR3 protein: CASALGGRAFEQYF

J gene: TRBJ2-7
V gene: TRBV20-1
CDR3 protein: CSASSDRDYEQYF

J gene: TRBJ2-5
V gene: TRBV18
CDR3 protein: CASTSQETQYF

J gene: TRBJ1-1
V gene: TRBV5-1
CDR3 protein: CASRHSGENTEAFF

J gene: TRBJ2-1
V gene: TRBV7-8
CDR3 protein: CASSPRLAGPRGEQFF

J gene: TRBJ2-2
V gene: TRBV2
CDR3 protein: CASSGDRGPPPTGELFF

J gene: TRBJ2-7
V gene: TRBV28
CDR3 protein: CASSFPPRANEQYF

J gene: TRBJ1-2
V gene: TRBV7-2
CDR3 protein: CASSRLEGFNYGYTF

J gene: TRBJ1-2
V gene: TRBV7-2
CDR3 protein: CASSFLPRATGSYGYTF

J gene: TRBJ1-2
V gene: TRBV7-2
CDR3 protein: CASSQQGVNGYTF

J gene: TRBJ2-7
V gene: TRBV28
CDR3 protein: CASRPGGYEQYF

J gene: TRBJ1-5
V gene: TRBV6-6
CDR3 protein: CASSPPGGGHQPQHF

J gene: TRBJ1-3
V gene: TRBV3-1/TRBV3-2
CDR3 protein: CASSPPVTGISGNTIYF

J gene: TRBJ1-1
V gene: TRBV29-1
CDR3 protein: CSVVAGLRRNTEAFF

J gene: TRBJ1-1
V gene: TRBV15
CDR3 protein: CATSTRNTEAFF

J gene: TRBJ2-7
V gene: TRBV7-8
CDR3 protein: CASSLDTSEQYF

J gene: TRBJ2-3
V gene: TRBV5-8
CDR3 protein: CASSSERGLAAQYF

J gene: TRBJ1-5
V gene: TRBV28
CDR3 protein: CASSLGGKQPQHF

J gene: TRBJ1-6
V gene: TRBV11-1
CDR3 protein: CASSTLTNSPLHF

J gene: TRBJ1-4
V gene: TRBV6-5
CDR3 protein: CASKHPGTGAEKLFF

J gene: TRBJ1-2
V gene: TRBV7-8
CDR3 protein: CASSPQGQLPYGYTF